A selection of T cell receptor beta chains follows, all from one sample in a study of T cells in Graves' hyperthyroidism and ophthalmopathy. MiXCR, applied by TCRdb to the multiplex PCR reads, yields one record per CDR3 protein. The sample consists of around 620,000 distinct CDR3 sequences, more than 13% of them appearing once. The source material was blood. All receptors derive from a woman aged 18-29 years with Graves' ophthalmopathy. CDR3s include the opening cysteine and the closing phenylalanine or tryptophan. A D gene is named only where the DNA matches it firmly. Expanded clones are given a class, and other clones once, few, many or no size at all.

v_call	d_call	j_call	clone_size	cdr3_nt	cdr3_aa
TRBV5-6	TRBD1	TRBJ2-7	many	TGTGCCAGCAGCTTGGTGCACAGGGGGTACGAGCAGTACTTC	CASSLVHRGYEQYF
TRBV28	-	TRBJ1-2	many	TGTGCCAGCAGGACATTCGGGGCAGGGGACCGTGGCTACACCTTC	CASRTFGAGDRGYTF
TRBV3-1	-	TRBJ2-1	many	TGTGCCAGCAGCCACCGGGACTCCGGAAATGAGCAGTTCTTC	CASSHRDSGNEQFF
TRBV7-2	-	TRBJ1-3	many	TGTGCCAGCAGCGCTCCGGGGAGCTCTGGAAACACCATATATTTT	CASSAPGSSGNTIYF
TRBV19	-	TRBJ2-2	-	TGTGCCAGTAGTCTCCTGCACAGGGTAACCGGGGAGCTGTTTTTT	CASSLLHRVTGELFF
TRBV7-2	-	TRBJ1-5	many	TGTGCCAGCAGCCCGCTCGGAGGCCTGGGGCCCCAGCATTTT	CASSPLGGLGPQHF
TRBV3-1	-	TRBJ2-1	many	TGTGCCAGCAGCCAAGACGACCGGAGGGTCCAGTTCTTC	CASSQDDRRVQFF
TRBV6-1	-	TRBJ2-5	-	TGTGCCAGCAGTGAAGACCCACCTCGGTCGACCCAGTACTTC	CASSEDPPRSTQYF
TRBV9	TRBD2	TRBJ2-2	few	TGTGCCAGCAGCGTTACGCGGGGGACTGCGAACACCGGGGAGCTGTTTTTT	CASSVTRGTANTGELFF
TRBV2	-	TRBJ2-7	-	TGTGCCAGCTCTTACCGACAGAACTACGAGCAGTACTTC	CASSYRQNYEQYF
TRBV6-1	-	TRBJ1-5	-	TGTGCCAGCAGTGAAGTTCCGAGCCAGCCCCAGCATTTT	CASSEVPSQPQHF
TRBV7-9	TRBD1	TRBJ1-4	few	TGTGCCAGCAGCCCCCCAGGGGGTCTCGAGCGTGAAAAACTGTTTTTT	CASSPPGGLEREKLFF
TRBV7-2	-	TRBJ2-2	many	TGTGCCAGCAGCTTAGTTTCTGGAATGAACACCGGGGAGCTGTTTTTT	CASSLVSGMNTGELFF
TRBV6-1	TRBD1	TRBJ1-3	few	TGTGCCAGCAGTGAACTTCGGACAGGCTACTCTGGAAACACCATATATTTT	CASSELRTGYSGNTIYF
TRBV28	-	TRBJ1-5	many	TGTGCCAGCAGTTTTCAGGGCCCAGGGCCCCAGCATTTT	CASSFQGPGPQHF
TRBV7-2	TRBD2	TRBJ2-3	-	TGTGCCAGCAGCTTAGTGACGGGACTAGCGGGAACAGATACGCAGTATTTT	CASSLVTGLAGTDTQYF
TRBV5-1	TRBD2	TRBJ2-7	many	TGCGCCAGCAGCTCGATTCCGGGACTAGAAGGGCAGTACTTC	CASSSIPGLEGQYF
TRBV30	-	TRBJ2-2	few	TGTGCCTGGAGTTTTTACCGGGACGGGAAAACCGGGGAGCTGTTTTTT	CAWSFYRDGKTGELFF
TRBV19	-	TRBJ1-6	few	TGTGCCAGTAGCCCAAAAGAGGGCAGTTACTATAATTCACCCCTCCACTTT	CASSPKEGSYYNSPLHF
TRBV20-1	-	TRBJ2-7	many	TGCAGTGCTAGCACCTCCTCGACAGCCTCCTACGAGCAGTACTTC	CSASTSSTASYEQYF
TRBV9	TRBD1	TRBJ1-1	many	TGTGCCAGCAGCGTAGAGGGGACAGGGAGGACTGAAGCTTTCTTT	CASSVEGTGRTEAFF
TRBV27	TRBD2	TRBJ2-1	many	TGTGCCAGCAGTTTATCTAGTAGCGGGAGGGGCAATGAGCAGTTCTTC	CASSLSSSGRGNEQFF
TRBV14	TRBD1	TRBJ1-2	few	TGTGCCAGCAGCCTGGACAGGACTTATTATGGCTACACCTTC	CASSLDRTYYGYTF
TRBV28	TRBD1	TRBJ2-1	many	TGTGCCAGCAGCCACTCCGGGACAGCCTACAATGAGCAGTTCTTC	CASSHSGTAYNEQFF
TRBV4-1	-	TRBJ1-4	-	TGCGCCAGCAGCCAAGAACCCAGGGATAATGAAAAACTGTTTTTT	CASSQEPRDNEKLFF
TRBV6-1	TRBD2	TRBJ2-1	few	TGTGCCAGCAGTTTGACTAGCCACGAATCCTACAATGAGCAGTTCTTC	CASSLTSHESYNEQFF
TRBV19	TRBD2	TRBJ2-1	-	TGTGCCAGTAGCCCGGGAGGGCCTAATGAGCAGTTCTTC	CASSPGGPNEQFF
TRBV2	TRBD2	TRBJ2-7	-	TGTGCCAGCAGTGGGTCCGGGACTAGCGGGAACTACGAGCAGTACTTC	CASSGSGTSGNYEQYF
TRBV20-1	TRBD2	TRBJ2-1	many	TGCAGTGCTAGTTGGGCTAGCGGGAGGATCAATGAGCAGTTCTTC	CSASWASGRINEQFF
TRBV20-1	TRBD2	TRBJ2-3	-	TGCAGTGCTGATCTAGCGGGAGGGTGGACAGATACGCAGTATTTT	CSADLAGGWTDTQYF
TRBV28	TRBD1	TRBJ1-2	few	TGTGCCAGCACTCCCCAGGGGGGGGACACAACTAACTATGGCTACACCTTC	CASTPQGGDTTNYGYTF
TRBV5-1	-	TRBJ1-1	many	TGCGCCAGCAGCTTGATGTGGAACACTGAAGCTTTCTTT	CASSLMWNTEAFF
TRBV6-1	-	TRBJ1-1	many	TGTGCCAGCAGCTCCGGGTCTCTGAACACTGAAGCTTTCTTT	CASSSGSLNTEAFF
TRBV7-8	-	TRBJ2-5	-	TGTGCCAGCAGCTTAGCGATACAGGGTGGGTGGGAGACCCAGTACTTC	CASSLAIQGGWETQYF
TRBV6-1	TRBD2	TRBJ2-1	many	TGTGCCAGCAGTGAGGCGACTAGCGGGCCCCTAGAGTTCTTC	CASSEATSGPLEFF
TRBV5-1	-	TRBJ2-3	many	TGCGCCAGCGGACCGGCTGGCTCCAGCACAGATACGCAGTATTTT	CASGPAGSSTDTQYF
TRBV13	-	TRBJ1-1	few	TGTGCCAGCAGCATGGACACTGAAGCTTTCTTT	CASSMDTEAFF
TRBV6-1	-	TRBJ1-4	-	TGTGCCAGCCAGATGGGGGGCACTAATGAAAAACTGTTTTTT	CASQMGGTNEKLFF
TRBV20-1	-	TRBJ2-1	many	TGCAGTGCCGATAGCGAGGCCTACAATGAGCAGTTCTTC	CSADSEAYNEQFF
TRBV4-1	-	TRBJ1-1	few	TGCGCCAGCAGCCAGACGGGACTGAGGGTTCTTGAAGCTTTCTTT	CASSQTGLRVLEAFF
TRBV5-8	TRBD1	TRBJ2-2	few	TGTGCCAGCAGCCACAAGGCCCGGACAGGGATCCCCGGGGAGCTGTTTTTT	CASSHKARTGIPGELFF